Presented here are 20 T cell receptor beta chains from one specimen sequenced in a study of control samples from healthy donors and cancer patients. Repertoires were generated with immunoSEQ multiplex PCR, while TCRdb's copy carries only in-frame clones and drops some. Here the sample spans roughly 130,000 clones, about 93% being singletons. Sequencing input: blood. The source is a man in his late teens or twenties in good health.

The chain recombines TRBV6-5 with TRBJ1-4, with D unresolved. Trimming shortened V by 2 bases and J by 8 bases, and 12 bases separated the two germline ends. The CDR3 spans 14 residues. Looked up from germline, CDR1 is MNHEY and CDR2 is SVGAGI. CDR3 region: CASSYGNTGEKLFF. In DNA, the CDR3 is TGTGCCAGCAGTTACGGCAACACCGGGGAAAAACTGTTTTTT.

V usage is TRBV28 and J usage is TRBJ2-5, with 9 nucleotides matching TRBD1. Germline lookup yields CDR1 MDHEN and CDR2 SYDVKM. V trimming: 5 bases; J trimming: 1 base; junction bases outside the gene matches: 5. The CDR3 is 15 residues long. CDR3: CASSTRTGVQETQYF. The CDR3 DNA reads TGTGCCAGCAGTACCCGGACAGGGGTCCAAGAGACCCAGTACTTC. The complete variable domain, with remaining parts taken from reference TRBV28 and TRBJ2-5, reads DVKVTQSSRYLVKRTGEKVFLECVQDMDHENMFWYRQDPGLGLRLIYFSYDVKMKEKGDIPEGYSVSREKKERFSLILESASTNQTSMYLCASSTRTGVQETQYFGPGTRLLVL.

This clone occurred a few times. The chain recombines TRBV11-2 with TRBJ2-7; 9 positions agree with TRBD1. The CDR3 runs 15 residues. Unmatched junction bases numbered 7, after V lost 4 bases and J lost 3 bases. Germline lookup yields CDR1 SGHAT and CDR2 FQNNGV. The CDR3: CASSSGTGLSYEQYF. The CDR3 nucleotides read TGTGCCAGCAGCTCGGGGACAGGGTTGAGCTACGAGCAGTACTTC.

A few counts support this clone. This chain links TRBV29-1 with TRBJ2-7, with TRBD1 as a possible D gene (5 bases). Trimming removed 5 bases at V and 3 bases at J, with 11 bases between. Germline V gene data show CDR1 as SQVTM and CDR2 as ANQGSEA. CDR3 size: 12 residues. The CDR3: CSVPPGNYEQYV. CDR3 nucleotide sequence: TGCAGCGTTCCCCCAGGGAACTACGAGCAGTACGTC.

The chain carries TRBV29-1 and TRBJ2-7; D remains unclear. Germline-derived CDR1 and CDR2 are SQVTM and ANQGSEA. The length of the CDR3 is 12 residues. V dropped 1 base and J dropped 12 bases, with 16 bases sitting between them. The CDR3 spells CSVEGRTDVRYF. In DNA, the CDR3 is TGCAGCGTTGAAGGACGGACGGACGTCCGGTACTTC.

The CDR3 loop reads CAGLRDISGGYTF. For the CDR3, the DNA is TGCGCCGGGCTCAGGGATATAAGTGGCGGCTACACCTTC. The gene calls are TRBV23-1 and TRBJ1-2; possible D gene TRBD1, 5 bases. TRBV23-1 counts as an open reading frame of uncertain function. V was shortened by 11 bases and J by 8 bases, with 21 bases between the two germline ends. This CDR3 is built from 13 residues.

This chain's CDR3 is CASSSGQGGNNEQFF. CDR3 nucleotide sequence: TGTGCCAGCAGTTCCGGACAGGGGGGGAACAATGAGCAGTTCTTC. The V gene is TRBV27, the J gene TRBJ2-1; 10 bases are shared with TRBD1. CDR1 is MNHEY and CDR2 is SMNVEV in the germline V gene (reference sequence). The CDR3 contains 15 residues. V lost 4 bases and J lost 5; bases outside the gene matches: 5.

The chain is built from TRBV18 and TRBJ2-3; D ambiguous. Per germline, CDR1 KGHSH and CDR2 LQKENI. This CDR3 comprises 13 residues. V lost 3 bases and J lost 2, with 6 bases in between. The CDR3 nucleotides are TGTGCCAGCTCACCGAAGTCCACAGATACGCAGTATTTT. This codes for CASSPKSTDTQYF.

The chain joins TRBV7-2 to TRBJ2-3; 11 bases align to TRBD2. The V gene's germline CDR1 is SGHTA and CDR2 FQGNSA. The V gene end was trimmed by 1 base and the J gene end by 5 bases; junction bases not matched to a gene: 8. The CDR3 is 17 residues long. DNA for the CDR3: TGTGCCAGCAGCTTAGGGGCTAGCGGGGGGCCTGGAGATACGCAGTATTTT. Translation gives CASSLGASGGPGDTQYF.

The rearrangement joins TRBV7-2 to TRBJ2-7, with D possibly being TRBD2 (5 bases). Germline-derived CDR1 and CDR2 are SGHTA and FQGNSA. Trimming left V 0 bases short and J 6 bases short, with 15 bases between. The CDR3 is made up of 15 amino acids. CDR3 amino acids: CASSLAPGPAGEQYF. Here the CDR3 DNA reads TGTGCCAGCAGCTTAGCGCCGGGTCCCGCGGGCGAGCAGTACTTC.

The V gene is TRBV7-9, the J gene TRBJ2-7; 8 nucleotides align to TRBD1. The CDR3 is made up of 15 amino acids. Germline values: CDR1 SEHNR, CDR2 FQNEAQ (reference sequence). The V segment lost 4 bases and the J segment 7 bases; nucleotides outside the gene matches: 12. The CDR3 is CASSYPETGVGEQYV. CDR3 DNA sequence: TGTGCCAGCAGCTACCCCGAGACAGGGGTTGGGGAGCAGTACGTC.

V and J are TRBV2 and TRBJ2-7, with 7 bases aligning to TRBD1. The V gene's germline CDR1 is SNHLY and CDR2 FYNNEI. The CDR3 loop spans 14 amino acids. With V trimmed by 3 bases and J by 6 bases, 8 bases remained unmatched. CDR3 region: CASSDEGARSEQYF. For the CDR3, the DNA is TGTGCCAGCAGTGACGAGGGGGCGCGGTCCGAGCAGTACTTC. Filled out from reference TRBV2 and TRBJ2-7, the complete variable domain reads EPEVTQTPSHQVTQMGQEVILRCVPISNHLYFYWYRQILGQKVEFLVSFYNNEISEKSEIFDDQFSVERPDGSNFTLKIRSTKLEDSAMYFCASSDEGARSEQYFGPGTRLTVT.

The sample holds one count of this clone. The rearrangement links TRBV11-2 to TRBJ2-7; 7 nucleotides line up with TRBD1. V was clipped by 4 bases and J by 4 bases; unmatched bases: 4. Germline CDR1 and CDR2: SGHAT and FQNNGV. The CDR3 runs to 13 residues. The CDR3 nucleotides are TGTGCCAGCAGCTCCCGGGACAGATACGAGCAGTACTTC. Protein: CASSSRDRYEQYF.

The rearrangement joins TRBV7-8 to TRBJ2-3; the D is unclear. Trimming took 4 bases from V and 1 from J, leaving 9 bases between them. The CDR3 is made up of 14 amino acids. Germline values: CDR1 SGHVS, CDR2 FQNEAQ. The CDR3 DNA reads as TGTGCCAGCAGCTGGCGTGTCGGCACAGATACGCAGTATTTT. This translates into CASSWRVGTDTQYF.

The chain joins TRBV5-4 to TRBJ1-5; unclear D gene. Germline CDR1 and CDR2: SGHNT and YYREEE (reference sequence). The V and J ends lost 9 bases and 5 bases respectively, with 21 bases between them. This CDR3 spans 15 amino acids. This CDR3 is CAKRRGQSDDQPQHF. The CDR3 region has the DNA TGTGCCAAACGGAGAGGCCAATCCGACGATCAGCCCCAGCATTTT.

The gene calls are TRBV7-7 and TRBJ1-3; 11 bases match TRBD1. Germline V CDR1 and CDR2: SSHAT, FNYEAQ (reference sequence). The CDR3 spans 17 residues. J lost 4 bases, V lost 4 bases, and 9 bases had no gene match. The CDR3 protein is CASSSPPDRGRGNTIYF. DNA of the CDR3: TGTGCCAGCAGCTCTCCCCCGGACAGGGGGCGAGGAAACACCATATATTTT.

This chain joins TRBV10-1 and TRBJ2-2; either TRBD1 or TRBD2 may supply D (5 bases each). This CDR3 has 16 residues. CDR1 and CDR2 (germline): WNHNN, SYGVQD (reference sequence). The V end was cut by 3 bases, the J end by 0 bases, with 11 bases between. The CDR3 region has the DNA TGCGCCAGCAGTGACGGGGACGACCCGAACACCGGGGAGCTGTTTTTT. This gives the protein CASSDGDDPNTGELFF.

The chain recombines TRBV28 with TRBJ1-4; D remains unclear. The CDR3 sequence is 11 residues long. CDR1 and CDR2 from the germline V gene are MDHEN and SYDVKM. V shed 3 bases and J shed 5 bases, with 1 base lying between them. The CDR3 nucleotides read TGTGCCAGCAGTTTCAATGAAAAACTGTTTTTT. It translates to CASSFNEKLFF.

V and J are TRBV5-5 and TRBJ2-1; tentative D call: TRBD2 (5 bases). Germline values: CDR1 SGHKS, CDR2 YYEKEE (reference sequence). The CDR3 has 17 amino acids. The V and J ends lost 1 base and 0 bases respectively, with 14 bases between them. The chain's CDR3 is CASSLRDRRSSYNEQFF. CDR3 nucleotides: TGTGCCAGCAGCTTGCGGGATAGAAGGAGCTCCTACAATGAGCAGTTCTTC.

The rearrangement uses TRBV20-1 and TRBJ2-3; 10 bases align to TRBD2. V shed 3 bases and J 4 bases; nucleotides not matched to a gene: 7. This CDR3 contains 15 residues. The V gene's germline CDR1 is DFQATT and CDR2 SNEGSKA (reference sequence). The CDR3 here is CSASPSSGSSDTQYF. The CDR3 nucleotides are TGCAGTGCTAGTCCCTCTAGCGGGAGTTCAGATACGCAGTATTTT.